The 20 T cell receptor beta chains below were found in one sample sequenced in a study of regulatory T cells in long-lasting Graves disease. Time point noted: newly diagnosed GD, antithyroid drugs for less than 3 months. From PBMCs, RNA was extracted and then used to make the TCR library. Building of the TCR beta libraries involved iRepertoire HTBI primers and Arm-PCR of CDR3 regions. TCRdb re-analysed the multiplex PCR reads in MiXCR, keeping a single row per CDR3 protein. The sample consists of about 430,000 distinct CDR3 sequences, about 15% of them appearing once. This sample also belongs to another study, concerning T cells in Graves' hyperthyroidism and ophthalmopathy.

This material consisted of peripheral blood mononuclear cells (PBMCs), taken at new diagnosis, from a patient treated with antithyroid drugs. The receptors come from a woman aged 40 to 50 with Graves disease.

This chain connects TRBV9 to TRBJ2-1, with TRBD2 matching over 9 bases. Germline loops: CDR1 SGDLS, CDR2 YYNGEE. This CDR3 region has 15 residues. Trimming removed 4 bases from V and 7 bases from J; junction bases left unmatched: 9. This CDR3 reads CASSLIAGEVNEQFF. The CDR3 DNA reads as TGTGCCAGCAGCTTGATAGCGGGAGAAGTTAATGAGCAGTTCTTC.

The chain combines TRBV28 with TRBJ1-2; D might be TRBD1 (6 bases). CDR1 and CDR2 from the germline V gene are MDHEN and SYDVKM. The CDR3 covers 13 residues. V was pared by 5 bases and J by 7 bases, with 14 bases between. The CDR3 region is CASSPRGVRGYTF. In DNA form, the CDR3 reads TGTGCCAGCAGTCCTAGGGGGGTTCGTGGCTACACCTTC.

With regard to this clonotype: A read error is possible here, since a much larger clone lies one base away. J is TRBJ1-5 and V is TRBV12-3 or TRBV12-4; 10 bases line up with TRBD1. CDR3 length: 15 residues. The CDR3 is CASTQGQGLGQPKHF. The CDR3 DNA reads TGTGCCAGCACCCAGGGACAGGGGTTAGGTCAGCCCAAGCATTTT.

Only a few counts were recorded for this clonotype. The CDR3, as DNA: TGTGCCAGCTCACCAAAGGGTCTAGCCGAAAGCTCCTACGAGCAGTACTTC. It is translated as CASSPKGLAESSYEQYF. The chain recombines TRBV18 with TRBJ2-7; D perhaps matches TRBD2 (5 bases). CDR3 length equals 17 residues. V lost 2 bases and J 0 bases, leaving 17 bases between the germline ends. Per germline, CDR1 KGHSH and CDR2 LQKENI.

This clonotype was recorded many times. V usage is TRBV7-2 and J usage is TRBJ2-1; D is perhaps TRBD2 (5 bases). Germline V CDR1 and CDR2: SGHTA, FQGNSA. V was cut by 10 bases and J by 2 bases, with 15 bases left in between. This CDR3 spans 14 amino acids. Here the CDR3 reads CATTPGFAYNEQFF. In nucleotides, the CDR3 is TGTGCCACCACCCCGGGGTTCGCCTACAATGAGCAGTTCTTC.

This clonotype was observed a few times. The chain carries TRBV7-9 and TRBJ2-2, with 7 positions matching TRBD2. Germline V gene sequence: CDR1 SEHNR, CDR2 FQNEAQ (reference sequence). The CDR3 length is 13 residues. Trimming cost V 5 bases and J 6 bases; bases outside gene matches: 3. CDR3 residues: CASSPTSAGELFF. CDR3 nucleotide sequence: TGTGCCAGCAGCCCTACTAGCGCCGGGGAGCTGTTTTTT.

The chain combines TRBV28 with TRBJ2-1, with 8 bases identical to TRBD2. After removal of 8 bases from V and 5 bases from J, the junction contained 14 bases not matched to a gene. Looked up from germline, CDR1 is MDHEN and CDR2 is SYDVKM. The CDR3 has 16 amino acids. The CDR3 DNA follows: TGTGCCAGCTCCCGGGTCGGCGGGAGGACCCACAATGAGCAGTTCTTC. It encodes CASSRVGGRTHNEQFF.

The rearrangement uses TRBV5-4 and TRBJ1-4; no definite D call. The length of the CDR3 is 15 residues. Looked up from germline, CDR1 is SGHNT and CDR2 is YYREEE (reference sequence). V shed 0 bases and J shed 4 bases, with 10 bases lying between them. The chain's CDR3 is CASSLDGRSNEKLFF. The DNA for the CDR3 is TGTGCCAGCAGCTTGGACGGACGGAGTAATGAAAAACTGTTTTTT.

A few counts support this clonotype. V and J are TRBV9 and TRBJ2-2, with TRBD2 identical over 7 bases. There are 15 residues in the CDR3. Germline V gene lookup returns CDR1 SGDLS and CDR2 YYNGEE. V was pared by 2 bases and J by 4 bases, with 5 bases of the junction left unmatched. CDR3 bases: TGTGCCAGCAGCGTTGGACTAGAGCGCACCGGGGAGCTGTTTTTT. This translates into CASSVGLERTGELFF.

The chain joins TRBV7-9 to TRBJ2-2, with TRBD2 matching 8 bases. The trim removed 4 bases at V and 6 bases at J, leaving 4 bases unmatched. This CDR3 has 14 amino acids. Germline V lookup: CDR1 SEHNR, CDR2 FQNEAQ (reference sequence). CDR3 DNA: TGTGCCAGCAGCTCCCGGGGGGGCTCCGGGGAGCTGTTTTTT. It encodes CASSSRGGSGELFF.

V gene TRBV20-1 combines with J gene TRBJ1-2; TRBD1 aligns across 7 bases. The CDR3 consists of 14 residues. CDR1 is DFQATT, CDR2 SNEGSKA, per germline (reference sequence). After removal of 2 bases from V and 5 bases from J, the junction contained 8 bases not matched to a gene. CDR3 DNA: TGCAGTGCTAGACGACAGGGCAAACCTTATGGCTACACCTTC. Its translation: CSARRQGKPYGYTF.

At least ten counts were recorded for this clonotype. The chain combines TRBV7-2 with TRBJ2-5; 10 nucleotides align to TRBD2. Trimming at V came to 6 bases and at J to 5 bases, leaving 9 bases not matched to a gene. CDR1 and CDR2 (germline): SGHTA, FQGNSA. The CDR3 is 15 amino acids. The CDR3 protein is CASSRLAGLRETQYF. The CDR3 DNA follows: TGTGCCAGCAGTCGACTAGCGGGCCTTCGGGAGACCCAGTACTTC.

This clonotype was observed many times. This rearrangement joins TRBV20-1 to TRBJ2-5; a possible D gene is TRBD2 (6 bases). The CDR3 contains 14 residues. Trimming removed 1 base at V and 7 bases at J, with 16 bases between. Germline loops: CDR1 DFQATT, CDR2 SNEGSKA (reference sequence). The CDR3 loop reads CSARVPGAGGTQYF. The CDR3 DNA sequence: TGCAGTGCTAGAGTTCCCGGGGCCGGGGGGACCCAGTACTTC.

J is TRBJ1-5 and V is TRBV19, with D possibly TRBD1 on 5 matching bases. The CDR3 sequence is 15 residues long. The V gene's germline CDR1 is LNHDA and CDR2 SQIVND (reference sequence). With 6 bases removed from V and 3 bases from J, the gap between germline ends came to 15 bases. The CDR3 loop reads CASRSPAGVNQPQHF. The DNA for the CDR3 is TGTGCCAGTAGGTCCCCCGCGGGGGTCAATCAGCCCCAGCATTTT.

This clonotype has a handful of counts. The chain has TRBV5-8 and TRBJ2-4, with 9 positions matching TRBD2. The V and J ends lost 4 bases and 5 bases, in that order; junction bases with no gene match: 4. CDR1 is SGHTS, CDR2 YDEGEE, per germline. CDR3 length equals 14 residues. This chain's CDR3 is CASSLRTSENIQYF. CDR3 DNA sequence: TGTGCCAGCAGCCTAAGGACTAGCGAAAACATTCAGTACTTC.

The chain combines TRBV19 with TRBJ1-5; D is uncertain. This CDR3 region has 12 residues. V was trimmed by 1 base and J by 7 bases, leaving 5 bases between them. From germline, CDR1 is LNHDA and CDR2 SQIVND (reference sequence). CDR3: CASSIGVQPQHF. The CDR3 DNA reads TGTGCCAGTAGTATAGGGGTGCAGCCCCAGCATTTT.

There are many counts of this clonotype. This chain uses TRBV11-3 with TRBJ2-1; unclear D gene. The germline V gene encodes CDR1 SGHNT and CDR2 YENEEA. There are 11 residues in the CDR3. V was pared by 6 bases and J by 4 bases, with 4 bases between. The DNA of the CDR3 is TGTGCCAGCAGAGATTACAATGAGCAGTTCTTC. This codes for CASRDYNEQFF.

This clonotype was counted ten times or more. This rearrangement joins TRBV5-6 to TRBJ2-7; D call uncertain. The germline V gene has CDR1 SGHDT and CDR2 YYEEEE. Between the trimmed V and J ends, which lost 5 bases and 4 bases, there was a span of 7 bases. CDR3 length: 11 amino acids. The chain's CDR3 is CASSVGYEQYF. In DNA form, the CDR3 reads TGTGCCAGCAGTGTTGGGTACGAGCAGTACTTC.

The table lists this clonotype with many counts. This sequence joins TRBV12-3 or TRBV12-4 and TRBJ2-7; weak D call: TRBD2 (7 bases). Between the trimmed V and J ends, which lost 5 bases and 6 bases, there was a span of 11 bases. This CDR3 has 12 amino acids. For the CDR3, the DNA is TGTGCCAGCAGTCTTGGGGGGGCCGAGCAGTACTTC. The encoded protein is CASSLGGAEQYF.

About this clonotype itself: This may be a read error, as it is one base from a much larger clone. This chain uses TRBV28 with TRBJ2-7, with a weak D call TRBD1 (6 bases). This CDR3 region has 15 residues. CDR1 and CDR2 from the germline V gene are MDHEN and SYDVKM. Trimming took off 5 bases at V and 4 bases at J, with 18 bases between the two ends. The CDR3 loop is CASSTQGSDMYEQYF. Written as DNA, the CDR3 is TGTGCCAGCAGTACACAGGGTTCTGACATGTACGAGCAGTACTTC. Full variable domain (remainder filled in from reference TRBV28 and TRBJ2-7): DVKVTQSSRYLVKRTGEKVFLECVQDMDHENMFWYRQDPGLGLRLIYFSYDVKMKEKGDIPEGYSVSREKKERFSLILESASTNQTSMYLCASSTQGSDMYEQYFGPGTRLTVT.